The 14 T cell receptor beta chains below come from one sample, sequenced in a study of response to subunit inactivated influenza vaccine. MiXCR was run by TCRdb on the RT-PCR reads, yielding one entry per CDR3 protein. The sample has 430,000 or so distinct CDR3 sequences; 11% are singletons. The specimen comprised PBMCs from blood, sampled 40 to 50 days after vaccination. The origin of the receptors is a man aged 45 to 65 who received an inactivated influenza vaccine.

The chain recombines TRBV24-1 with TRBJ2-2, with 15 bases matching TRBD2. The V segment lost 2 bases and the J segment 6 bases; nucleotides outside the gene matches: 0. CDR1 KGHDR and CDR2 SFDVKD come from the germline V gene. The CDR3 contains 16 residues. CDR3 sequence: CATSDWTSGRAGELFF. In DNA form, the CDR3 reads TGTGCCACCAGTGATTGGACTAGCGGGAGGGCCGGGGAGCTGTTTTTT.

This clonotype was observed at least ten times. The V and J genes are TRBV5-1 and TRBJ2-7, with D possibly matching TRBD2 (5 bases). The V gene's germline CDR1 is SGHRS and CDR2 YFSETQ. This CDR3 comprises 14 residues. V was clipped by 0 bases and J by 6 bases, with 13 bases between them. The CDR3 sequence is CASSLAGSGLEQYF. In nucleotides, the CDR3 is TGCGCCAGCAGCTTGGCGGGGAGTGGTCTCGAGCAGTACTTC.

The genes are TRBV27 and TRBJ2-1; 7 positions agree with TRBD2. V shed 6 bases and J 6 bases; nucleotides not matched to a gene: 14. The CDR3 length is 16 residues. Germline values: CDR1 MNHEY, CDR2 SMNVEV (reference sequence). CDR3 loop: CASRGDGRGWFNEQFF. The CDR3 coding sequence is TGTGCCAGCAGGGGGGATGGGAGGGGTTGGTTCAATGAGCAGTTCTTC.

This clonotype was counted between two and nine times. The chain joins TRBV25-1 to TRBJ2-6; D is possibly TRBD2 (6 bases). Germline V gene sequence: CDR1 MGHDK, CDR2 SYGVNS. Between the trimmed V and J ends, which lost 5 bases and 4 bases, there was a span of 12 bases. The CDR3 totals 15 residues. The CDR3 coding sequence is TGTGCCAGCAGTCCCGGAGGGAGGGGGGCCAACGTCCTGACTTTC. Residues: CASSPGGRGANVLTF.

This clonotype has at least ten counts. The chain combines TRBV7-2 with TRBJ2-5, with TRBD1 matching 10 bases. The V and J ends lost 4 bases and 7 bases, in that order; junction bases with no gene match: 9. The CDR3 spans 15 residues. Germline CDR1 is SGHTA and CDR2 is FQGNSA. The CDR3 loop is CASSYPGQGTRTQYF. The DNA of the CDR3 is TGTGCCAGCAGCTATCCGGGACAGGGGACTAGGACCCAGTACTTC. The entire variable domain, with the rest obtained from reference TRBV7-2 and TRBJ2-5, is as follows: GAGVSQSPSNKVTEKGKDVELRCDPISGHTALYWYRQSLGQGLEFLIYFQGNSAPDKSGLPSDRFSAERTGGSVSTLTIQRTQQEDSAVYLCASSYPGQGTRTQYFGPGTRLLVL.

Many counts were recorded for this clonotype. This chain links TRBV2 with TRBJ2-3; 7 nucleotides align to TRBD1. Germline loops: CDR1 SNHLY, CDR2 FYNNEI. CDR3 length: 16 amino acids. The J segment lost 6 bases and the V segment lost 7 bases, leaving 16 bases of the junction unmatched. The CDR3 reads CASILDRASKRDTQYF. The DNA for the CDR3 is TGTGCCAGCATCCTTGACAGGGCCTCTAAGAGGGATACGCAGTATTTT.

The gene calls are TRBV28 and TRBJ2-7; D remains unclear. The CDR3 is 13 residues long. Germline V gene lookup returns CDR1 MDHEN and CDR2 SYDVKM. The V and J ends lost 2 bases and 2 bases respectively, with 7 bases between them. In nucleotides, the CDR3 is TGTGCCAGCAGTTTAGAGGTTCCCTACGAGCAGTACTTC. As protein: CASSLEVPYEQYF.

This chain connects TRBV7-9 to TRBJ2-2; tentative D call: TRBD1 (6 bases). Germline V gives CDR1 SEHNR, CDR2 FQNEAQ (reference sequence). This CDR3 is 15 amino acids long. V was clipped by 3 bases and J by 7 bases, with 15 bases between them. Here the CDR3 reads CASSFATGQVGELFF. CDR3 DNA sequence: TGTGCCAGCAGCTTTGCGACAGGCCAGGTCGGGGAGCTGTTTTTT. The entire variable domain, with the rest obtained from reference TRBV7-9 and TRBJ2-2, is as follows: DTGVSQNPRHKITKRGQNVTFRCDPISEHNRLYWYRQTLGQGPEFLTYFQNEAQLEKSRLLSDRFSAERPKGSFSTLEIQRTEQGDSAMYLCASSFATGQVGELFFGEGSRLTVL.

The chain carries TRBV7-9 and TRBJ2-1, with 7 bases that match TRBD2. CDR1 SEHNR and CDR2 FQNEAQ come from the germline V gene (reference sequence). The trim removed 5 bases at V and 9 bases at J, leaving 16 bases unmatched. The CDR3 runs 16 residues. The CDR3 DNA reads TGTGCCAGCAGCCCGCGAGGGGTGTCGGCGGGGGTTGAGCAGTTCTTC. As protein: CASSPRGVSAGVEQFF.

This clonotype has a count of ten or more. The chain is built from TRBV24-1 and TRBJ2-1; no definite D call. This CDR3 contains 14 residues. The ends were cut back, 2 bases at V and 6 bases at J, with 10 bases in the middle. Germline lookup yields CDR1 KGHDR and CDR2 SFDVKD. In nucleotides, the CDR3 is TGTGCCACCAGTGATTCTTTCAGAGGCAATGAGCAGTTCTTC. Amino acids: CATSDSFRGNEQFF.

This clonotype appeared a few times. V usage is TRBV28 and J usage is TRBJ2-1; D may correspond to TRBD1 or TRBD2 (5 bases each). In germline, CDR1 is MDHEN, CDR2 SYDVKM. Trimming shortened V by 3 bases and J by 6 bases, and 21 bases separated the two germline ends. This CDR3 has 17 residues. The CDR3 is CASSLGFGTGRLNEQFF. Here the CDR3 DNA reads TGTGCCAGCAGTTTGGGCTTCGGAACGGGGCGACTCAATGAGCAGTTCTTC.

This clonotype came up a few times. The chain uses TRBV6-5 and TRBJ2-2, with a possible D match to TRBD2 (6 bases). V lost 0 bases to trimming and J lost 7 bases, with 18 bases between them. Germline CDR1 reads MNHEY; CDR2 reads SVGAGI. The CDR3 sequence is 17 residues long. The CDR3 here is CASSYSTKGLGGGELFF. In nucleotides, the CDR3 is TGTGCCAGCAGTTACTCGACGAAGGGACTGGGGGGCGGGGAGCTGTTTTTT.

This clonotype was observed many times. Here the CDR3 DNA reads TGTGCCAGCAGTTTAATAGGACATAACTATGGCTACACCTTC. This sequence encodes CASSLIGHNYGYTF. The gene calls are TRBV12-3 or TRBV12-4 and TRBJ1-2, with TRBD1 as a possible D gene (5 bases). V lost 2 bases, J lost 1 base, and 8 bases lay in between. The CDR3 loop spans 14 amino acids.

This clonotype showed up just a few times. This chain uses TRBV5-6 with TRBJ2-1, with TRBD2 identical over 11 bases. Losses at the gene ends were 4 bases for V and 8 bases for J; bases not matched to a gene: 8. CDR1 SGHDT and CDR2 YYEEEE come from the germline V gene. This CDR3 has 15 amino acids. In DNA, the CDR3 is TGTGCCAGCAGCCGTACTAGCGGGGGTCCCTATGAGCAGTTCTTC. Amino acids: CASSRTSGGPYEQFF.